Sequencing of this T cell receptor (beta chain) was carried out in a study of CD8 T cells in ankylosing spondylitis. Study outcomes and limitations: There was a TCR beta motif, made of several highly homologous variants, that appeared characteristic of ankylosing spondylitis blood.

This clonotype occurred a few times. Its antigen is still unknown. Trimming at V came to 6 bases and at J to 1 base, leaving 5 bases not matched to a gene. The germline gives CDR1 DFQATT, CDR2 SNEGSKA (reference sequence). The CDR3 spans 13 residues. TCRdb re-derived calls from the 5' RACE reads in MiXCR, one entry per CDR3 protein. The repertoire consists of about 180,000 distinct CDR3 sequences, with 9.8% occurring once and the leading ten covering about 15%. The TCR sequence derives from a female donor with ankylosing spondylitis or in good health (not recorded which). The J gene is TRBJ1-1, the V gene TRBV20-1, with TRBD1 identical over 7 bases. The sequencing sample was made of blood, either unsorted or a sorted T cell fraction (not recorded which). The CDR3 region has the DNA TGCAGTGCCACAGGGGTTGAGAACACTGAAGCTTTCTTT. It is translated as CSATGVENTEAFF.